These T cell receptor beta chains were read from a single sample in a study of T cell responses to AZD1222 COVID-19 vaccine. Sequenced by immunoSEQ multiplex PCR; TCRdb stores in-frame clones only, minus some. The data show some 88,000 clones, 90% seen once. The specimen was peripheral blood, collected 28 days after the second AZD1222 dose. These receptors all stem from an adult who received the AZD1222 COVID-19 vaccine. The CDR3 runs from the conserved cysteine through the conserved F or W. D genes are given only for firm matches. Clone size is shown for a subset of rows, as once, few, many or a class of expanded clone.

d_gene,v_gene,j_gene,abundance,CDR3nt,CDR3aa
-,TRBV30,TRBJ1-5,once,TGTGCCTGGAGTAGCAAGGGGGGCGGTGTTCAGCCCCAGCATTTT,CAWSSKGGGVQPQHF
TRBD2,TRBV6-5,TRBJ2-5,-,TGTGCCAGCAAGATTAGCGGGGGACAAGAGACCCAGTACTTC,CASKISGGQETQYF
-,TRBV5-6,TRBJ1-2,-,TGTGCCAGCAGCCTGGGGACACCCTATGGCTACACCTTC,CASSLGTPYGYTF
-,TRBV11-2,TRBJ1-3,-,TGTGCCAGCAGCCCAATAATGGGGGGCTCTGGAAACACCATATATTTT,CASSPIMGGSGNTIYF
-,TRBV6-1,TRBJ1-2,-,TGTGCCAGCAGCCCTGGGGCTAACTATGGCTACACCTTC,CASSPGANYGYTF
-,TRBV5-1,TRBJ1-3,-,TGCGCCAGCAGCGGGGGCGCCCGGGAAAACACCATATATTTT,CASSGGARENTIYF
TRBD1,TRBV6-5,TRBJ1-4,-,TGTGCCAGAATGGGACAGGGGGTGGTTGAAAAACTGTTTTTT,CARMGQGVVEKLFF
TRBD2,TRBV4-3,TRBJ2-1,-,TGCGCCAGCAGCGCCCCGGCGGGGGGGCCTAGGCCAAACAATGAGCAGTTCTTC,CASSAPAGGPRPNNEQFF
-,TRBV28,TRBJ2-7,-,TGTGCCAGCAGTTTACCTACAGGGTCGAAAGAGCAGTACTTC,CASSLPTGSKEQYF
-,TRBV19,TRBJ2-3,once,TGTGCCAGTAGTTCGCTCTTGCGGGCAGATACGCAGTATTTT,CASSSLLRADTQYF
-,TRBV27,TRBJ1-3,-,TGTGCCAGCAGTTTATCGGGACACCCAACGGGAAACACCATATATTTT,CASSLSGHPTGNTIYF
-,TRBV7-9,TRBJ1-2,-,TGTGCCAGCAGCCACGACGGGAACTATGGCTACACCTTC,CASSHDGNYGYTF
-,TRBV5-4,TRBJ2-7,-,TGTGCCAGCAGCTTGGAACAGGCTCGATACGAGCAGTACTTC,CASSLEQARYEQYF
-,TRBV11-2,TRBJ1-2,-,TGTGCCAGCAGCCGGGTCAGCAACCAGGCCTATGGCTACACCTTC,CASSRVSNQAYGYTF
-,TRBV6-6,TRBJ1-6,-,TGTGCCAGCAGTTCCCCAGGGGCCAATAATTCACCCCTCCACTTT,CASSSPGANNSPLHF
-,TRBV19,TRBJ1-5,once,TGTGCCAGTAGTCCGGGACTGAATCAGCCCCAGCATTTT,CASSPGLNQPQHF
-,TRBV7-9,TRBJ1-5,once,TGTGCCAGCAGCTCCGGGTCCTTATGGCCCCAGCATTTT,CASSSGSLWPQHF
-,TRBV7-9,TRBJ1-5,-,TGTGCCAGCAGCTTAGATGAGGATTTCGCCCAGCATTTT,CASSLDEDFAQHF
TRBD1,TRBV6-2/TRBV6-3,TRBJ2-7,few,TGTGCCAGCAGTTACGGGACAGGGACCGAGCAGTACTTC,CASSYGTGTEQYF
TRBD1,TRBV4-1,TRBJ1-3,-,TGCGCCAGCAGCCAAGAACCAGGGGGGATAGCTGGAAACACCATATATTTT,CASSQEPGGIAGNTIYF
TRBD2,TRBV7-9,TRBJ2-3,once,TGTGCCAGCAGCTCGACTAGCGGGCCGGGGGCAGATACGCAGTATTTT,CASSSTSGPGADTQYF
TRBD1,TRBV19,TRBJ1-2,once,TGTGCAACCCCGGGACAGGGAGACTATGGCTACACCTTC,CATPGQGDYGYTF
TRBD2,TRBV9,TRBJ2-1,-,TGTGCCAGCAGCGTAGCAGGACGGGGGGGTTTCAATGAGCAGTTCTTC,CASSVAGRGGFNEQFF
TRBD2,TRBV7-2,TRBJ2-3,-,TGTGCCAGCAGCTTAGCAGGACTAGCGGGGGGAAGTACGCAGTATTTT,CASSLAGLAGGSTQYF
TRBD1,TRBV20-1,TRBJ1-1,few,TGCAGTGCTAGTAGGGGGCGCAGGGACACTGAAGCTTTCTTT,CSASRGRRDTEAFF
TRBD2,TRBV18,TRBJ2-1,-,TGTGCCAGCTCACCACCCGGGACTAGCGGGTCCCCTTACAATGAGCAGTTCTTC,CASSPPGTSGSPYNEQFF
-,TRBV28,TRBJ2-2,-,TGTGCCAGCAAGGGTGGCAGGGACACCGGGGAGCTGTTTTTT,CASKGGRDTGELFF
-,TRBV28,TRBJ1-2,once,TGTGCCAGCAGTCTGACAGTTTATGGCTACACCTTC,CASSLTVYGYTF
TRBD1,TRBV19,TRBJ1-2,-,TGTGCCAGTAAACTGACAGGGAGCTATGGCTACACCTTC,CASKLTGSYGYTF
-,TRBV6-5,TRBJ1-5,once,TGTGCCAGCAGTTACGATAGCAATCAGCCCCAGCATTTT,CASSYDSNQPQHF
-,TRBV3-1/TRBV3-2,TRBJ2-7,once,TGTGCCAGCAGCCAGGGGGTCCCACCTTACGAGCAGTACTTC,CASSQGVPPYEQYF
TRBD2,TRBV4-3,TRBJ2-2,-,TGCGCCAGCAGCCGCCTCCTAGCGGAGAACACCGGGGAGCTGTTTTTT,CASSRLLAENTGELFF
-,TRBV5-1,TRBJ1-2,-,TGCGCCAGCAGCTTACTCCCCACCCCGGGGGAGGGCTATGGCTACACCTTC,CASSLLPTPGEGYGYTF
TRBD1,TRBV27,TRBJ1-2,-,TGTGCCAGCAGTTTATCGTTGAGGGGGCAGCGCTATGGCTACACCTTC,CASSLSLRGQRYGYTF
-,TRBV11-1,TRBJ2-7,-,TGTGCCAGCCAGGACAGAGCAATCTACGAGCAGTACTTC,CASQDRAIYEQYF
-,TRBV3-1/TRBV3-2,TRBJ1-1,-,TGTGCCAGCAGCCACGCTGGGGGGAACACTGAAGCTTTCTTT,CASSHAGGNTEAFF
TRBD2,TRBV27,TRBJ2-1,-,TGTGCCAGCAGGCCCCTAGCGGGGGGAGGAAATGAGCAGTTCTTC,CASRPLAGGGNEQFF
-,TRBV30,TRBJ1-1,once,TGTGCCTGGAGTCCTCGTGGGGGGCGAGGGACTGAAGCTTTCTTT,CAWSPRGGRGTEAFF
-,TRBV20-1,TRBJ2-5,-,TGCAGTGCTCTTCCCGGAGAGACCCAGTACTTC,CSALPGETQYF
-,TRBV6-5,TRBJ2-2,-,TGTGCCAGCAGTTACCCGGGGTTAACCGGGGAGCTGTTTTTT,CASSYPGLTGELFF